This T cell receptor (beta chain) emerged from a study of shared clonotypes between healthy human individuals. The overall study: Plates per donor: three CD4 naive, three CD4 memory, two CD8 naive, one CD8 memory. Study-wide results and caveats: Relative to their counterparts shared across all four donors, non-shared clonotypes exhibited diminished generation probabilities. The naive CD4 repertoires of a handful of donors were compared, and approximately 5% of clonotypes were shared.

Assay: immunoSEQ multiplex PCR; the TCRdb copy retains only in-frame clones and omits some. Of 2,500,000 or so clones listed, under 95% are singletons. Participating donors were healthy, HIV-negative adults free of recent acute infections or vaccinations. The V gene's germline CDR1 is MNHNS and CDR2 SASEGT. The CDR3 consists of 11 residues. V shed 2 bases and J shed 10 bases, with 8 bases lying between them. Only one count was recorded for this clone. What it binds is not known. The rearrangement joins TRBV6-1 to TRBJ1-1; D is unresolved. The sequence derives from a man aged 18-30 years in good health. Some clones in this sample may be carry-over from other donors' samples. Sequenced material: naive CD4+ T cells from PBMCs. Subset: CD45RA+ positively selected. CDR3 sequence (DNA): TGTGCCAGCAGTGAAATAAGCGGAGCTTTCTTT. This encodes CASSEISGAFF.